Sequencing of this T cell receptor beta chain was carried out in a study of blood T cell repertoires in COVID-19. Study summary: PBMCs, B-cell-depleted T cells, or T cells were the source of the cDNA or gDNA that made up the material.

Trimming took 4 bases from V and 7 from J; bases not matched to a gene: 8. There are 14 residues in the CDR3. From germline, CDR1 is MGHRA and CDR2 YSYEKL. In the original processing: Reference gene primer amplification gave estimated nucleated cell counts. Only in-frame clones appear in the TCRdb table, and some are missing; sequencing was by immunoSEQ multiplex PCR. V, J and clone size were drawn from that table, and D and trimming were deduced from the DNA. Of some 290,000 clones listed, 90% are singletons. Patients from Seattle were sampled longitudinally, starting during active infection. Sequenced input: peripheral blood. The receptor comes from a woman aged 40 to 49 with COVID-19, enrolled during active disease. This chain connects TRBV4-1 to TRBJ1-1; 8 bases map to TRBD1. The CDR3 protein is CASSRIRGQGEAFF. The CDR3 DNA reads TGCGCCAGCAGCCGTATCAGGGGGCAGGGTGAAGCTTTCTTT.